The 27 T cell receptor beta chains given below trace back to one sample, sequenced in a study of cytomegalovirus exposure and HLA in healthy donors (dated by TCRdb to about 2017). The library was built by means of the immunoSEQ multiplex PCR assay. For the multiplex PCR, a mixture combining 60 forward primers for TCR Vbeta segments and 13 reverse primers for TCR Jbeta segments was used. This immuneACCESS table, as held by TCRdb, lists in-frame sequences with V and J called but not all clones. Of the missing ones, under half trace to an unresolved V gene in checked studies; the others have no known cause. This sample gives over 30,000 clones in total; about two thirds of them show up just once. The ten largest clones represent around 9.1% of the sample. The sequenced sample was PBMCs. These receptors were taken from a middle-aged man in good health and CMV-seropositive.

A note on this clone: The germline gene is not matched at one end of the junction; a read error may be the cause. The chain joins TRBV20-1 to TRBJ1-4; D is perhaps TRBD1 (6 bases). The germline V gene encodes CDR1 DFQATT and CDR2 SNEGSKA (reference sequence). CDR3 length: 11 amino acids. The CDR3 reads CSARDVGQWIF. The CDR3 coding sequence is TGCAGTGCTAGAGATGTCGGACAGTGGATTTTT.

The rearrangement joins TRBV5-1 to TRBJ2-3; perhaps TRBD2 as D (5 bases). This CDR3 spans 13 amino acids. Trimming cost V 4 bases and J 6 bases, with 12 bases left between them. Germline CDR1 reads SGHRS; CDR2 reads YFSETQ. Here the CDR3 DNA reads TGCGCCAGCAGCACTAGACCTGCGGATACGCAGTATTTT. Protein product: CASSTRPADTQYF.

The CDR3 is CASRSSGANVLTF. The CDR3 nucleotides read TGTGCCAGTAGGAGCTCTGGGGCCAACGTCCTGACTTTC. The chain has TRBV19 and TRBJ2-6; no clear D. Germline V gene lookup returns CDR1 LNHDA and CDR2 SQIVND (reference sequence). Trimming took off 6 bases at V and 0 bases at J, with 3 bases between the two ends. The CDR3 is 13 amino acids.

This clone was observed once. J is TRBJ2-3 and V is TRBV4-1, with 9 bases lining up with TRBD2. The length of the CDR3 is 15 residues. Germline lookup yields CDR1 MGHRA and CDR2 YSYEKL. The junction had 2 bases not matched to a gene; V was cut back by 0 bases and J by 4 bases. CDR3 loop: CASSQDRGGADTQYF. DNA of the CDR3: TGCGCCAGCAGCCAAGATCGCGGGGGGGCAGATACGCAGTATTTT.

This rearrangement joins TRBV7-9 to TRBJ1-2, with 10 bases that match TRBD1. The V segment lost 5 bases and the J segment 1 base; nucleotides outside the gene matches: 7. The germline V gene has CDR1 SEHNR and CDR2 FQNEAQ (reference sequence). CDR3 length: 16 residues. CDR3 DNA sequence: TGTGCCAGCAGCCCGACGGACAGGGGGATTAACTATGGCTACACCTTC. This translates into CASSPTDRGINYGYTF.

The chain couples TRBV19 to TRBJ2-1; 10 bases are a match to TRBD1. This CDR3 is built from 15 residues. V lost 5 bases, J lost 12 bases, and 13 bases stayed unmatched. Germline V gene lookup returns CDR1 LNHDA and CDR2 SQIVND (reference sequence). CDR3 DNA: TGTGCCAGTAGTCCCGGGACAGGGGCAATTGGGGGGCAGTTCTTC. This gives the protein CASSPGTGAIGGQFF.

The chain is built from TRBV13 and TRBJ2-1, with 9 bases identical to TRBD2. The V segment lost 4 bases and the J segment 4 bases; nucleotides outside the gene matches: 8. This CDR3 region has 16 residues. In germline, CDR1 is PRHDT, CDR2 FYEKMQ (reference sequence). CDR3 sequence: CASSSRAGGSYNEQFF. CDR3 nucleotide sequence: TGTGCCAGCAGCTCCAGAGCGGGGGGTTCGTACAATGAGCAGTTCTTC.

This clone was observed a few times. J is TRBJ2-7 and V is TRBV28; a possible D gene is TRBD1 (6 bases). Germline lookup yields CDR1 MDHEN and CDR2 SYDVKM. V gave up 5 bases and J gave up 6 bases, with 20 bases separating them. The CDR3 has 15 residues. CDR3 coding DNA: TGTGCCAGCAGTAGGCCCTGGCAGGGGAATGTCGAGCAGTACTTC. It yields the protein CASSRPWQGNVEQYF. Filled out from reference TRBV28 and TRBJ2-7, the complete variable domain reads DVKVTQSSRYLVKRTGEKVFLECVQDMDHENMFWYRQDPGLGLRLIYFSYDVKMKEKGDIPEGYSVSREKKERFSLILESASTNQTSMYLCASSRPWQGNVEQYFGPGTRLTVT.

The rearrangement joins TRBV4-1 to TRBJ1-1; D is undetermined. Germline V gene sequence: CDR1 MGHRA, CDR2 YSYEKL. The length of the CDR3 is 14 residues. Deletions cut 4 bases from V and 1 base from J, with 10 bases between. CDR3 residues: CASSPLAGNTEAFF. The DNA of the CDR3 is TGCGCCAGCAGCCCCCTGGCAGGGAACACTGAAGCTTTCTTT.

The chain links TRBV6-5 to TRBJ2-7; 7 positions agree with TRBD1. V lost 5 bases and J lost 3; bases outside the gene matches: 10. This CDR3 contains 15 residues. Germline V gene lookup returns CDR1 MNHEY and CDR2 SVGAGI. The CDR3 sequence is CASSHRDRMSYEQYF. The CDR3 DNA follows: TGTGCCAGCAGTCACAGGGACAGAATGAGCTACGAGCAGTACTTC.

In DNA, the CDR3 is TGTGCCAGCAGCTTCCGGGGTCCCACCTCAGAGCAGTACTTC. Amino acids: CASSFRGPTSEQYF. This chain joins TRBV5-8 and TRBJ2-7, with a weak D call TRBD2 (5 bases). The V gene lost 2 bases and the J gene lost 7 bases, with 16 bases spanning the gap. The germline gives CDR1 SGHTS, CDR2 YDEGEE. The CDR3 length is 14 residues.

This clone has a handful of counts. DNA of the CDR3: TGTGCCAGCAGTTACGCAGGGGACTATGGCTACACCTTC. This encodes CASSYAGDYGYTF. This chain connects TRBV6-6 to TRBJ1-2, with D possibly matching TRBD1 (6 bases). CDR3 length equals 13 residues. Germline lookup yields CDR1 MNHNY and CDR2 SVGAGI (reference sequence). V was shortened by 2 bases and J by 3 bases, with 7 bases between the two germline ends.

Of note for this clone: A read error may account for a junction end that differs from germline. The chain is built from TRBV9 and TRBJ2-5; 8 bases are shared with TRBD2. CDR3 length: 14 amino acids. In germline, CDR1 is SGDLS, CDR2 YYNGEE. CDR3 bases: TGTGTCAGCAGCCGGCGGGGGGCCCAAGAGACCCAGTACTTC. It is translated as CVSSRRGAQETQYF.

The chain has TRBV27 and TRBJ2-1; no reliable D call. Germline loops: CDR1 MNHEY, CDR2 SMNVEV (reference sequence). Trimming cost V 3 bases and J 1 base, with 7 bases left between them. This CDR3 contains 14 residues. The CDR3 protein is CASSFPGSYNEQFF. CDR3 nucleotide sequence: TGTGCCAGCAGTTTCCCAGGTTCCTACAATGAGCAGTTCTTC.

The table lists this clone with a count of one. The genes are TRBV2 and TRBJ2-7; D remains unclear. Germline V lookup: CDR1 SNHLY, CDR2 FYNNEI. Trimming removed 2 bases at V and 3 bases at J, with 5 bases between. The CDR3 runs 12 residues. CDR3 in DNA: TGTGCCAGCAGTGAAACCGGCTACGAGCAGTACTTC. Amino acid sequence: CASSETGYEQYF.

The chain carries TRBV27 and TRBJ2-7; 8 positions agree with TRBD1. The V gene end was trimmed by 3 bases and the J gene end by 9 bases; junction bases not matched to a gene: 16. In germline, CDR1 is MNHEY, CDR2 SMNVEV (reference sequence). This CDR3 comprises 16 residues. The DNA of the CDR3 is TGTGCCAGCAGTTTCTTAGACAGGGGTACCACTTTGGGGCAGTACTTC. Its protein product is CASSFLDRGTTLGQYF.

The V call is TRBV19, the J call TRBJ1-5, with a possible D match to TRBD1 (6 bases). This CDR3 contains 13 residues. Trimming pared 7 bases from V and 9 bases from J, leaving 16 bases between. Germline CDR1 reads LNHDA; CDR2 reads SQIVND (reference sequence). CDR3 sequence (DNA): TGTGCCAGTACGAAGGGGATAGGGGGGCCCCAGCATTTT. It yields the protein CASTKGIGGPQHF.

This chain uses TRBV7-9 with TRBJ1-4; D is ambiguous. Germline V gene data show CDR1 as SEHNR and CDR2 as FQNEAQ (reference sequence). The CDR3 covers 17 residues. With 4 bases removed from V and 2 bases from J, the gap between germline ends came to 17 bases. The CDR3 region has the DNA TGTGCCAGCAGCTCCGGTGGGTCGGGGTGGACTAATGAAAAACTGTTTTTT. This translates into CASSSGGSGWTNEKLFF.

V usage is TRBV11-3 and J usage is TRBJ2-1; 11 nucleotides match TRBD2. Germline CDR1 is SGHNT and CDR2 is YENEEA. V trimming: 3 bases; J trimming: 4 bases; junction bases outside the gene matches: 2. The CDR3 sequence is 15 residues long. CDR3 nucleotides: TGTGCCAGCAGCTTGGGACTAGCGGATTACAATGAGCAGTTCTTC. This gives the protein CASSLGLADYNEQFF.

V usage is TRBV6-4 and J usage is TRBJ2-7; 7 nucleotides agree with TRBD2. Trimming took 0 bases from V and 0 from J; bases not matched to a gene: 2. The germline gives CDR1 MRHNA, CDR2 SNTAGT. The CDR3 loop spans 15 amino acids. CDR3 nucleotide sequence: TGTGCCAGCAGTGACTCGCGGGGGAGCTCCTACGAGCAGTACTTC. Translated, it gives CASSDSRGSSYEQYF.

This clone is a singleton in its sample. The rearrangement joins TRBV6-1 to TRBJ2-3; no reliable D call. The CDR3 has 13 residues. Trimming left V 10 bases short and J 3 bases short, with 14 bases between. Germline-derived CDR1 and CDR2 are MNHNS and SASEGT. CDR3 residues: CATRGPGTDTQYF. The DNA of the CDR3 is TGTGCCACTCGCGGCCCCGGTACAGATACGCAGTATTTT.

The chain couples TRBV19 to TRBJ1-5; the D gene is possibly TRBD1 (5 bases). CDR3 size: 15 residues. V lost 5 bases and J 7 bases, leaving 18 bases between the germline ends. Germline V lookup: CDR1 LNHDA, CDR2 SQIVND (reference sequence). In DNA form, the CDR3 reads TGTGCCAGTAGTTCCTTCCCGACAGTCTACCAGCCCCAGCATTTT. Amino acids: CASSSFPTVYQPQHF.

In its sample, this clone was seen a few times. The V and J genes are TRBV6-5 and TRBJ2-3, with D uncertain. Looked up from germline, CDR1 is MNHEY and CDR2 is SVGAGI. CDR3 size: 12 residues. Trimming took off 6 bases at V and 5 bases at J, with 9 bases between the two ends. The CDR3 here is CASRSTGDTQYF. CDR3 nucleotides: TGTGCCAGCAGATCCACGGGAGATACGCAGTATTTT.

The V call is TRBV19, the J call TRBJ1-2; D gene uncertain. Germline V gene data show CDR1 as LNHDA and CDR2 as SQIVND (reference sequence). V shed 3 bases and J shed 3 bases, with 11 bases lying between them. The CDR3 has 14 residues. The CDR3 region has the DNA TGTGCCAGTAGTATTGGCGGAGGCCACTATGGCTACACCTTC. Protein sequence: CASSIGGGHYGYTF.

The chain uses TRBV6-6 and TRBJ2-1; TRBD2 might be the D (7 bases). CDR3 length: 15 residues. The germline gives CDR1 MNHNY, CDR2 SVGAGI (reference sequence). V was cut by 5 bases and J by 9 bases, with 20 bases left in between. CDR3 sequence (DNA): TGTGCCAGCAGTCGGCTAAACGGGGGGCACTCTGAGCAGTTCTTC. Its translation is CASSRLNGGHSEQFF.

The rearrangement links TRBV5-1 to TRBJ1-4; tentative D call: TRBD1 (5 bases). V gave up 7 bases and J gave up 1 base, with 11 bases separating them. CDR1 is SGHRS and CDR2 is YFSETQ in the germline V gene. This CDR3 region has 14 residues. DNA of the CDR3: TGCGCCAGCCGGCGCAGGGAAACTAATGAAAAACTGTTTTTT. This encodes CASRRRETNEKLFF.

The chain is built from TRBV30 and TRBJ2-7; tentatively, D is TRBD1 (6 bases). CDR1 GTSNPN and CDR2 SVGIG come from the germline V gene (reference sequence). V was cut by 3 bases and J by 4 bases, with 16 bases left in between. The CDR3 spans 14 residues. The CDR3 DNA follows: TGTGCCTGGAGGAGTAGGGGGAAAGGGTACGAGCAGTACTTC. This encodes CAWRSRGKGYEQYF.